This T cell receptor (beta chain) comes out of a study of blood T cell repertoires in COVID-19 (dated by TCRdb to about 2020). At the level of the whole study: Collaborator samples came from the United States, Italy and Spain and covered acute and convalescent phases of COVID-19. The prospective study material was composed of cDNA or gDNA derived from T cells, B-cell-depleted T cells, or PBMCs. The dataset comprised deeply sampled blood TCRbeta repertoires from subjects exposed to, actively infected with, or recovered from COVID-19. The repertoires were made available in a free public database intended to serve as a resource for research on the immune response to SARS-CoV-2. The samples were drawn from two sources: the first 160 participants of the ongoing ImmuneRACE study, and 1,200 or so subjects contributed by 6 global collaborators. The sample metadata nearly always contained a de-identified subject ID, COVID-19 status, age in years and sex. HLA class I and class II types, where available, came from metadata supplied by the sample provider rather than from assay-based typing. General conclusions and limits of the study: How much clinical and demographic metadata was included differed by source and by participant, and the metadata was provided uncurated.

As concerns this clone: Its target antigen remains unknown. Per-base quality was not reported, and no clone a single base away is much larger than it.

The CDR3 spans 15 residues, from the cysteine through the phenylalanine. Only the CDR3 DNA is retained, 45 bases long and in frame from the first base. From a lookup of the germline V gene, CDR1 and CDR2 are LGHNA and YSLEER. V lost 4 bases and J lost 4 bases, and the count of bases not matched to a germline gene is 9. TCRbeta CDR3 regions were amplified from genomic DNA using the immunoSEQ Assay, a bias-controlled multiplex PCR. As for the original processing: Nucleated cell counts per sample were estimated from amplification of reference gene primers within the assay. Sequence reads were collapsed and filtered to measure the absolute abundance of every unique TCRbeta CDR3 rearrangement. For each sample, productive Simpson clonality was calculated by taking the square root of Simpson's diversity index across productive rearrangements. TCRdb took this table from immuneACCESS and kept in-frame rearrangements with V and J called. Such tables lack part of the clones; where checked against another copy, unresolved V genes explain under half of the gap, and the rest is unexplained. V and J calls and clone size are given by that table; D and trimming were obtained from the DNA. In this sample the table shows around 110,000 clones, approximately 80% of which occur a single time. The ten largest clones take up less than 9% of the sample.

The collaborating institutions used their own protocols to collect whole blood in K2EDTA tubes. Collaborator samples were shipped for TCRbeta analysis as frozen whole blood, isolated PBMCs, or DNA extracted from either sample type. This chain is built from TRBV4-3 and TRBJ1-1; 7 central nucleotides agree with TRBD1. This receptor was obtained from a man between 65 and 85 years old with active or convalescent COVID-19. Sequenced sample: peripheral blood. The DNA reads as follows: TGCGCCAGCAGCCTTAACAGGGGCATGGGCACTGAAGCTTTCTTT. This sequence encodes CASSLNRGMGTEAFF.